This TCR beta chain emerged from a study of T cell responses to AZD1222 COVID-19 vaccine. General observations from the study: Donor demographics were predominantly white British with a female majority; clonal diversity may be underestimated.

In the case of this clone: The antigen remains unidentified.

Germline V gene data show CDR1 as SGDLS and CDR2 as YYNGEE. V lost 0 bases, J lost 0 bases, and 9 bases lay in between. The CDR3 sequence is 15 residues long. Clones were read by immunoSEQ multiplex PCR, and TCRdb kept only the in-frame ones, dropping some. Among more than 150,000 clones, roughly nine tenths were seen once, and the ten largest hold approximately 7%. Source: peripheral blood, taken after recovery from COVID-19. The J gene is TRBJ1-2, the V gene TRBV9; no definite D call. The TCR sequence derives from an adult who had recovered from COVID-19. Here the CDR3 reads CASSVDPSTNYGYTF. The CDR3 DNA is TGTGCCAGCAGCGTAGATCCCAGCACTAACTATGGCTACACCTTC.